The clone carrying this TCR beta chain appeared once. Trimming removed 6 bases at V and 3 bases at J, with 12 bases between. The germline V gene has CDR1 SNHLY and CDR2 FYNNEI. This CDR3 comprises 13 residues. In the study's own analysis: Estimation of nucleated cell counts relied on the amplification of reference gene primers. Some clones are missing from TCRdb's copy, which holds only in-frame ones; the method was immunoSEQ multiplex PCR. The V and J calls and clone size come from that table; D and trimming were worked out from the DNA. This sample has 35,000 to 45,000 clones, with about 88% found just once. This record belongs to a study of blood T cell repertoires in COVID-19. For the study at large: Material from acute and convalescent COVID-19 was sourced from the United States, Italy and Spain. Sources were T cells, B-cell-depleted T cells, or PBMCs; the material itself was cDNA or gDNA.

Input material: peripheral blood. This chain uses TRBV2 with TRBJ2-7; D possibly corresponds to TRBD1 (6 bases). The sequence was obtained from a human donor in a cohort sampled during active COVID-19. The CDR3 reads CASRAGVDYEQYF. The DNA of the CDR3 is TGTGCCAGCAGGGCAGGGGTTGACTACGAGCAGTACTTC.